This T cell receptor beta chain was sequenced during a study of blood T cells in healthy people across ages. A J-beta primer mix and a sample-barcoded 5' primer were used in a second PCR of about 7 to 11 cycles. With 12 random nucleotides, a template-switch adaptor tagged each individual cDNA molecule. TCRdb reprocessed the 5' RACE reads via MiXCR and lists one record per CDR3 protein. This table holds 1.5 million to 2 million distinct CDR3 sequences, under 30% found once. Study-level points and caveats: A greater number of naive CD4+ cells and higher diversity distinguished long-lived donors from aged donors.

Concerning this clonotype itself: What it recognizes is unknown.

The individuals who served as donors were healthy Caucasians living in Russia, aged about 6 to 100. Researchers isolated at least 7 million PBMCs per sample. V lost 6 bases and J 4 bases, leaving 21 bases between the germline ends. CDR3 length: 16 residues. CDR1 and CDR2 (germline): MNHEY, SVGAGI. The sequencing input was blood. V is TRBV6-5 and J is TRBJ1-2; the D gene is possibly TRBD1 (5 bases). The origin of this receptor is a woman younger than 45 in good health. CDR3 residues: CASSQSLGGEGYGYTF. CDR3 DNA: TGTGCCAGCAGCCAAAGTCTGGGAGGGGAAGGCTATGGCTACACCTTC.